The clone carrying this T cell receptor beta chain was counted ten times or more. Its target is unknown. Cyclophosphamide on days +3 and +4 followed busulfan-fludarabine conditioning and a marrow graft. Trimming took off 6 bases at V and 0 bases at J, with 15 bases between the two ends. The CDR3 extends over 15 amino acids. Looked up from germline, CDR1 is SQVTM and CDR2 is ANQGSEA. Some clones are missing from TCRdb's copy, which holds only in-frame ones; the method was immunoSEQ multiplex PCR. Captured here are roughly 10,000 clones, none seen once; the top ten comprise approximately 3.6%. The data originate from a study of T cells after posttransplantation cyclophosphamide. Study-wide points: Recipient CMV seropositivity and CMV reactivation strongly tracked TRB clonality. TRB overlap between skin or GI tissue T cells and blood was limited. Later blood repertoires were often dominated by clones from the donor CD8+ memory compartment.

The sequencing used PBMCs, collected around 350 days after allogeneic stem cell transplant with posttransplant cyclophosphamide. This clonotype originated in a male patient between 50 and 60 years old who received an allogeneic stem cell transplant from a related donor and was CMV-positive. Among the T cells, some may be from the graft donor. V is TRBV29-1 and J is TRBJ2-1, with D possibly being TRBD2 (5 bases). The CDR3 DNA sequence: TGCAGCGTGAGGGCTTTATTTAGCTCCTACAATGAGCAGTTCTTC. It yields the protein CSVRALFSSYNEQFF.